These T cell receptor beta chains were read from a single sample in a study of T cells in Graves' hyperthyroidism and ophthalmopathy. TCRdb analysed the multiplex PCR reads with MiXCR anew, one entry per CDR3 protein. The table records nearly 600,000 distinct CDR3 sequences, approximately 15% of them present only once. The sample was blood. These receptors came from a woman between 18 and 29 years old with Graves' ophthalmopathy. CDR3s include the opening cysteine and the closing phenylalanine or tryptophan. The order of the fields is V gene, J gene, D gene, clone size, CDR3 protein, CDR3 DNA. A D gene is named only where the DNA matches it firmly. Some rows mark clone size as missing; the rest say once, few, many or name a class of expanded clone.

V: TRBV3-1; J: TRBJ2-7; D: .; size: many; CDR3: CASSPPRGYEQYF; DNA: TGTGCCAGCAGCCCCCCGAGAGGCTACGAGCAGTACTTC
V: TRBV2; J: TRBJ1-2; D: TRBD1; size: few; CDR3: CASSPGQGESYGYTF; DNA: TGTGCCAGCAGTCCTGGACAGGGGGAGTCGTATGGCTACACCTTC
V: TRBV20-1; J: TRBJ1-1; D: .; size: .; CDR3: CSARQLGEAFF; DNA: TGCAGTGCTAGACAGCTCGGTGAAGCTTTCTTT
V: TRBV5-1; J: TRBJ2-7; D: .; size: many; CDR3: CASSPLAGQLSYEQYF; DNA: TGCGCCAGCAGTCCTCTGGCGGGACAGCTCAGCTACGAGCAGTACTTC
V: TRBV7-8; J: TRBJ2-3; D: .; size: .; CDR3: CATHLGDPSTDTQYF; DNA: TGTGCCACCCACTTGGGGGATCCTAGCACAGATACGCAGTATTTT
V: TRBV7-3; J: TRBJ2-5; D: TRBD2; size: .; CDR3: CASSLTGTSGLEETQYF; DNA: TGTGCCAGCAGCCTTACCGGGACTAGCGGGCTAGAAGAGACCCAGTACTTC
V: TRBV7-9; J: TRBJ1-5; D: TRBD1; size: .; CDR3: CASSRSTGGGQPQHF; DNA: TGTGCCAGCAGCCGAAGCACAGGGGGGGGACAGCCCCAGCATTTT
V: TRBV19; J: TRBJ2-3; D: .; size: .; CDR3: CASIGRHTQYF; DNA: TGTGCCAGTATCGGCCGTCATACGCAGTATTTT
V: TRBV6-2/TRBV6-3; J: TRBJ2-7; D: TRBD1; size: .; CDR3: CASRFNRDSSYEQYF; DNA: TGTGCCAGCAGATTCAACAGGGACAGCTCCTACGAGCAGTACTTC
V: TRBV5-4; J: TRBJ2-3; D: TRBD2; size: many; CDR3: CASSSGGRTSRDTQYF; DNA: TGTGCCAGCAGCTCCGGCGGGCGGACTAGCCGAGATACGCAGTATTTT
V: TRBV25-1; J: TRBJ1-1; D: TRBD1; size: many; CDR3: CASSESGGGTEAFF; DNA: TGTGCCAGCAGTGAATCAGGGGGTGGCACTGAAGCTTTCTTT
V: TRBV30; J: TRBJ2-1; D: .; size: many; CDR3: CARSGTTYNEQFF; DNA: TGTGCCCGATCGGGTACAACCTACAATGAGCAGTTCTTC
V: TRBV2; J: TRBJ2-1; D: .; size: many; CDR3: CASSYEARGEQFF; DNA: TGTGCCAGCAGTTATGAGGCCCGGGGTGAGCAGTTCTTC
V: TRBV10-3; J: TRBJ2-1; D: TRBD2; size: few; CDR3: CAIAGTSGTNEQFF; DNA: TGTGCCATCGCTGGGACTAGCGGGACCAATGAGCAGTTCTTC